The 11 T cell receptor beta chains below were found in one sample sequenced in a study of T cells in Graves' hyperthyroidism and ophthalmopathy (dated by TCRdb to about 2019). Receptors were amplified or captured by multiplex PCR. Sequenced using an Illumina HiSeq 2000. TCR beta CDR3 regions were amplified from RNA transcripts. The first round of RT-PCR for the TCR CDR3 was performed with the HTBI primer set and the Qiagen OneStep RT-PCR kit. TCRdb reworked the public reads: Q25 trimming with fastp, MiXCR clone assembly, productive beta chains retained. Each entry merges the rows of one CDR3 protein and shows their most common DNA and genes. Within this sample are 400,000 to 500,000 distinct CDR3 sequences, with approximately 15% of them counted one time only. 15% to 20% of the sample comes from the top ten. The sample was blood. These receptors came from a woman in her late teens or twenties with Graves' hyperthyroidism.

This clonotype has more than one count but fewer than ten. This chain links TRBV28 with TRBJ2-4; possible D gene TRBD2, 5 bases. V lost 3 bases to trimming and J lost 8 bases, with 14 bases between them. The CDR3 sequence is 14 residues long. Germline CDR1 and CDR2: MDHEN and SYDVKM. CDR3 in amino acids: CASSFELPGDIQYF. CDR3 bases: TGTGCCAGCAGTTTCGAACTCCCCGGGGACATTCAGTACTTC.

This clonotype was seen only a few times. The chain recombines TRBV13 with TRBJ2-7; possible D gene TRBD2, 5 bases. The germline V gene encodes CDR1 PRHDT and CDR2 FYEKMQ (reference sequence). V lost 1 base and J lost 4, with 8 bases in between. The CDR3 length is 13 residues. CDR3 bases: TGTGCCAGCAGCTTAGCCTCGGGATACGAGCAGTACGTC. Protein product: CASSLASGYEQYV.

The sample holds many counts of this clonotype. CDR3 in amino acids: CASGLSGQPQHF. For the CDR3, the DNA is TGTGCCAGCGGGCTCTCGGGTCAGCCCCAGCATTTT. The chain recombines TRBV28 with TRBJ1-5; unclear D gene. CDR1 and CDR2 (germline): MDHEN, SYDVKM. This CDR3 is built from 12 residues. V was trimmed by 8 bases and J by 6 bases, leaving 11 bases between them. The variable domain in full, completed from reference TRBV28 and TRBJ1-5, reads DVKVTQSSRYLVKRTGEKVFLECVQDMDHENMFWYRQDPGLGLRLIYFSYDVKMKEKGDIPEGYSVSREKKERFSLILESASTNQTSMYLCASGLSGQPQHFGDGTRLSIL.

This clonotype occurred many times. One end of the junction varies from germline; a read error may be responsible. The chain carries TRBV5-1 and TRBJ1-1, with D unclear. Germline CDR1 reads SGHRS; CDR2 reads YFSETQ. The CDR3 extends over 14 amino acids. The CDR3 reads CASSLVGRGTEAFF. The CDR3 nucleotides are TGTGCCAGCAGTTTAGTAGGGCGAGGGACTGAAGCTTTCTTT.

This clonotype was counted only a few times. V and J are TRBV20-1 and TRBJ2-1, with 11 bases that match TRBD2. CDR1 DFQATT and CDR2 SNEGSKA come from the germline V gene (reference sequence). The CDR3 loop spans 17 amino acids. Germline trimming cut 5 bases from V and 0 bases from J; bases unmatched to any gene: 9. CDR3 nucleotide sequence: TGCAGTGCTCCTCTAGCGGGAGGCCCCAGCTCCTACAATGAGCAGTTCTTC. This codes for CSAPLAGGPSSYNEQFF.

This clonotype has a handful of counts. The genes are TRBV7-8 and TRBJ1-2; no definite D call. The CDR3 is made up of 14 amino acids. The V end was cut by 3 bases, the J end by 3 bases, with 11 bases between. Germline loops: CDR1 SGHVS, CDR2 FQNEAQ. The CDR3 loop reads CASSFEYPDYGYTF. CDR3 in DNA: TGTGCCAGCAGCTTCGAATATCCCGACTATGGCTACACCTTC.

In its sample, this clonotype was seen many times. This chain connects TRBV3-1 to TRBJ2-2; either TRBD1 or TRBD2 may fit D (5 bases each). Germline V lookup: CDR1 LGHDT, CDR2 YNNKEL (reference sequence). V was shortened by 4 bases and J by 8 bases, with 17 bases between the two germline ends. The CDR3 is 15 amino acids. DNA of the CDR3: TGTGCCAGCAGCCCTGGGACCGACTTGGGTGGGGAGCTGTTTTTT. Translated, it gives CASSPGTDLGGELFF.

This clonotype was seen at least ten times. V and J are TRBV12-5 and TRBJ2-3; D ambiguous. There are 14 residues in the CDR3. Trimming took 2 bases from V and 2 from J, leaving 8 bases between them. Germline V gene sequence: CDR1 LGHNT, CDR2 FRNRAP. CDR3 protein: CASGLMSLTDTQYF. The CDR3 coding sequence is TGTGCTAGTGGTTTGATGTCGCTCACAGATACGCAGTATTTT.

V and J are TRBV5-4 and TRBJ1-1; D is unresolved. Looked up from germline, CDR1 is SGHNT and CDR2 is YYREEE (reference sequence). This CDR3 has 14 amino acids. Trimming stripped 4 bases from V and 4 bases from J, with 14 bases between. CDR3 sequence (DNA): TGTGCCAGCAGCCCAGTTGAACAGAGCACTGAAGCTTTCTTT. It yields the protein CASSPVEQSTEAFF.

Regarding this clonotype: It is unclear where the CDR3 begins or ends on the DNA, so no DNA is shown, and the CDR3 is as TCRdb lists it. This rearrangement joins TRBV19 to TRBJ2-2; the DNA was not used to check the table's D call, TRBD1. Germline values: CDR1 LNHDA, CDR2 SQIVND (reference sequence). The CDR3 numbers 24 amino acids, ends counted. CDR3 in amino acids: CASSIPGTSSYEQYFGPGTGELFF.

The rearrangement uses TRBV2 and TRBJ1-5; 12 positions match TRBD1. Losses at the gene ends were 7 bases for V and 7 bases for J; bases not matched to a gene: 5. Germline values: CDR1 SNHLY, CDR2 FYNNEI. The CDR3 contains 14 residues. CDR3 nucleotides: TGTGCCAGCAAGGGACAGGGGGCTGAACAGCCCCAGCATTTT. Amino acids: CASKGQGAEQPQHF. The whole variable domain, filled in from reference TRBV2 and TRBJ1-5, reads EPEVTQTPSHQVTQMGQEVILRCVPISNHLYFYWYRQILGQKVEFLVSFYNNEISEKSEIFDDQFSVERPDGSNFTLKIRSTKLEDSAMYFCASKGQGAEQPQHFGDGTRLSIL.